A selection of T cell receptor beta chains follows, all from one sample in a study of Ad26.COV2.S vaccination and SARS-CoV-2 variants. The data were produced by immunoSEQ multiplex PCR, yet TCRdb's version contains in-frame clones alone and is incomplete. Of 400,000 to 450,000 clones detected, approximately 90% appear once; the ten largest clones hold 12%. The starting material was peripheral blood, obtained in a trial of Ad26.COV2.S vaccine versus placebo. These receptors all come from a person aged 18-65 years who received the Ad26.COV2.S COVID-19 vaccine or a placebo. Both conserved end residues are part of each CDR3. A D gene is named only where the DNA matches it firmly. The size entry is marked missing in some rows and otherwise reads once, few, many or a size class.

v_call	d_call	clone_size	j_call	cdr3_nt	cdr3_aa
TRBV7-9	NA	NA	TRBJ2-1	TGTGCCAGCAGCTTGGGTTACAATGAGCAGTTCTTC	CASSLGYNEQFF
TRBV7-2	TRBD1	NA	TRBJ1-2	TGTGCCAGCAGCGCGGACAGGACATATGGCTACACCTTC	CASSADRTYGYTF
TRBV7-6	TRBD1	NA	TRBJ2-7	TGTGCCAGCAGCTTATCTGGACAGGTAGCTTCCTACGAGCAGTACTTC	CASSLSGQVASYEQYF
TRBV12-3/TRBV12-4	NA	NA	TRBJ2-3	TGTGCCAGCAGTTTGGGGTATACAGATACGCAGTATTTT	CASSLGYTDTQYF
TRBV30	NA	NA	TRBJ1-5	TGTGCCTGGAGTCAGTCCCTAACTCAGCCCCAGCATTTT	CAWSQSLTQPQHF
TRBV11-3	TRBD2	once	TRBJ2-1	TGTGCCAGCAGCTCCTCCGGGAGCGGGAGGGGCGATGAGCAGTTCTTC	CASSSSGSGRGDEQFF
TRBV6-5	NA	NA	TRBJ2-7	TGTGCCAGCAGTTCCTCGAAGGTCGACGAGCAGTACTTC	CASSSSKVDEQYF
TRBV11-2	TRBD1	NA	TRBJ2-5	TGTGCCAGCAGCTCTCGGGGTGGACAGGGACAAGAGACCCAGTACTTC	CASSSRGGQGQETQYF
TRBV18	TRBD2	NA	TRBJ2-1	TGTGCCAGCTCACCATGGGCGACTAGCGGAACTAACAATGAGCAGTTCTTC	CASSPWATSGTNNEQFF
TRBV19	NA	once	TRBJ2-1	TGTGCCAGTAGTCCCGACAGAAGCTCCTACAATGAGCAGTTCTTC	CASSPDRSSYNEQFF
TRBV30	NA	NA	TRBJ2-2	TGTGCCTGGAACCTCCCAGGAGCGAACACCGGGGAGCTGTTTTTT	CAWNLPGANTGELFF
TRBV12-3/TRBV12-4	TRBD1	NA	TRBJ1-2	TGTGCCAGCAGCACAGGGGACTATGGCTACACCTTC	CASSTGDYGYTF
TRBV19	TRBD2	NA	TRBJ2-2	TGTGCCAGTAGTACGGGACTAGCGGGAGCAACCACCGGGGAGCTGTTTTTT	CASSTGLAGATTGELFF
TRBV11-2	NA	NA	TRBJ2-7	TGTGCCAGCAGCCCGATTCGAGACAACGAGCAGTACTTC	CASSPIRDNEQYF
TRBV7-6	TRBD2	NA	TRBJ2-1	TGTGCCAGCAGCTTCGGGAGGGCCCCTTACAATGAGCAGTTCTTC	CASSFGRAPYNEQFF
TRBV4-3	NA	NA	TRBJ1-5	TGCGCCAGCAGCCAAGATGTGTATTATGGGTCCCAGCATTTT	CASSQDVYYGSQHF
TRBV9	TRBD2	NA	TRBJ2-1	TGTGCCAGCAGCGAGAGCGGGAGCCCCTACAATGAGCAGTTCTTC	CASSESGSPYNEQFF
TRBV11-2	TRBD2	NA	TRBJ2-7	TGTGCCAGCAGCCCGTATCTAGCGGGAGTTTACGAGCAGTACTTC	CASSPYLAGVYEQYF
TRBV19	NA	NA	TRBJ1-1	TGTGCCAGTAGTATAGTTGGTGACGTCGGGGGCACTGAAGCTTTCTTT	CASSIVGDVGGTEAFF
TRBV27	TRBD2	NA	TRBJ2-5	TGTGCCAGCAGCAAAAGCCCCCTAGCGGCGTTCCAAGAGACCCAGTACTTC	CASSKSPLAAFQETQYF
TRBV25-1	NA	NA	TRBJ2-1	TGTGCCAGCCGGGCCGAGGTTTTTAATGAGCAGTTCTTC	CASRAEVFNEQFF
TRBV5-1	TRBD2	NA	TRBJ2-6	TGCGCCAGCAGCTACGGGACTAGCGGGAGGTCTGGGGCCAACGTCCTGACTTTC	CASSYGTSGRSGANVLTF
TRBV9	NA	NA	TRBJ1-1	TGTGCCAGCAGCGTAGATGGAGGACTGAACACTGAAGCTTTCTTT	CASSVDGGLNTEAFF
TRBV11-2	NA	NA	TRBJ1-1	TGTGCCAGCAGCCCCGGACACGCGAACACTGAAGCTTTCTTT	CASSPGHANTEAFF
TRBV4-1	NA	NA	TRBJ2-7	TGCGCCAGCAGCCGCCACGGAACAGGCGGAAACGAGCAGTACTTC	CASSRHGTGGNEQYF
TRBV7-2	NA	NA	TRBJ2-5	TGTGCCAGCAGCTTAGGAGCGTCCCTAGAGACCCAGTACTTC	CASSLGASLETQYF